One sample yielded the 14 T cell receptor beta chains listed below, sequenced in a study of blood T cell repertoires in COVID-19. Some clones are missing from TCRdb's copy, which holds only in-frame ones; the method was immunoSEQ multiplex PCR. The sample carries over 150,000 clones, approximately 91% recorded once. Sequencing was performed on peripheral blood. These TCRs come from a man between 25 and 39 years old with acute or convalescent COVID-19.

The chain employs TRBV7-2 and TRBJ2-7; a possible D gene is TRBD2 (6 bases). The CDR3 contains 15 residues. The V end lost 1 base, the J end lost 2 bases, and 12 bases lay between the germline ends. Germline CDR1 is SGHTA and CDR2 is FQGNSA. CDR3 nucleotide sequence: TGTGCCAGCAGCTTAGGGGGACTCCTCGCCTACGAGCAGTACTTC. Amino acid sequence: CASSLGGLLAYEQYF.

The chain is built from TRBV5-6 and TRBJ2-6; D not resolved. Germline V gene sequence: CDR1 SGHDT, CDR2 YYEEEE. V was pared by 3 bases and J by 1 base, with 5 bases between. The CDR3 length is 14 residues. CDR3 coding DNA: TGTGCCAGCAGCTCTAGATCTGGGGCCAACGTCCTGACTTTC. It specifies CASSSRSGANVLTF.

The chain employs TRBV19 and TRBJ1-2, with 8 bases matching TRBD1. The CDR3 runs 13 residues. V shed 6 bases, J shed 13 bases, and the junction held 13 bases outside the gene matches. Per germline, CDR1 LNHDA and CDR2 SQIVND (reference sequence). The CDR3 nucleotides are TGTGCCAGTAGGGGCGTGAGAGGGACAGGAAGCACCTTC. Amino acids: CASRGVRGTGSTF.

CDR3 in DNA: TGTGCCAGCAGTTTATACCCCACAGGAACGGTCTACGAGCAGTACTTC. As protein: CASSLYPTGTVYEQYF. The chain employs TRBV28 and TRBJ2-7; tentatively, D is TRBD1 (5 bases). CDR1 is MDHEN, CDR2 SYDVKM, per germline. The ends were cut back, 1 base at V and 3 bases at J, with 16 bases in the middle. This CDR3 region has 16 residues.

The chain recombines TRBV5-1 with TRBJ2-3; D gene ambiguous. The V end was cut by 3 bases, the J end by 4 bases, with 3 bases between. The germline gives CDR1 SGHRS, CDR2 YFSETQ. This CDR3 has 11 amino acids. In nucleotides, the CDR3 is TGCGCCAGCAGCTCCTCAGATACGCAGTATTTT. Amino acids: CASSSSDTQYF.

This clone appeared a single time. This chain uses TRBV18 with TRBJ1-5; 10 nucleotides line up with TRBD1. Looked up from germline, CDR1 is KGHSH and CDR2 is LQKENI. This CDR3 spans 16 amino acids. With V trimmed by 4 bases and J by 4 bases, 7 bases remained unmatched. CDR3 nucleotides: TGTGCCAGCTCACTCATGTCGGGACAGGGGAATCAGCCCCAGCATTTT. It is translated as CASSLMSGQGNQPQHF.

This clone was detected a few times. The chain combines TRBV5-1 with TRBJ1-1; D is ambiguous. The CDR3 consists of 13 residues. Trimming took 5 bases from V and 1 from J, leaving 9 bases between them. The germline CDR1 and CDR2 sequences are SGHRS and YFSETQ. The CDR3 DNA reads as TGCGCCAGCAGACTGCATGAGAACACTGAAGCTTTCTTT. Translation gives CASRLHENTEAFF.

This chain links TRBV19 with TRBJ2-6, with D unresolved. V was pared by 6 bases and J by 0 bases, with 18 bases between. CDR1 is LNHDA, CDR2 SQIVND, per germline (reference sequence). This CDR3 spans 18 amino acids. In DNA, the CDR3 is TGTGCCAGTAGCCTTAGTCCCGCAAGAGGCTCTGGGGCCAACGTCCTGACTTTC. Protein product: CASSLSPARGSGANVLTF.

This chain joins TRBV7-3 and TRBJ1-4; no clear D gene. The length of the CDR3 is 15 residues. V lost 5 bases and J 0 bases, leaving 10 bases between the germline ends. CDR1 and CDR2 from the germline V gene are SGHTA and FQGTGA. For the CDR3, the DNA is TGTGCCAGCAGCCCGGCGGGGTCAACTAATGAAAAACTGTTTTTT. Translating gives CASSPAGSTNEKLFF.

Notes on this clone: Within the sample, other DNA sequences also encode this same CDR3. The rearrangement uses TRBV30 and TRBJ2-1; D unresolved. Germline V gene lookup returns CDR1 GTSNPN and CDR2 SVGIG (reference sequence). This CDR3 region has 11 residues. V lost 2 bases and J 7 bases, leaving 6 bases between the germline ends. The CDR3 DNA sequence: TGTGCCTGGAGTTTTAGTAATGAGCAGTTCTTC. It translates to CAWSFSNEQFF.

J is TRBJ2-3 and V is TRBV5-1; 7 nucleotides align to TRBD1. The CDR3 consists of 15 residues. The ends lost 4 bases at V and 6 bases at J; junction bases unmatched: 11. CDR1 is SGHRS, CDR2 YFSETQ, per germline. DNA of the CDR3: TGCGCCAGCAGCAAACAATCAACAGGGGAGGATACGCAGTATTTT. This codes for CASSKQSTGEDTQYF.

The gene calls are TRBV30 and TRBJ1-4, with 7 bases that match TRBD1. Germline CDR1 and CDR2: GTSNPN and SVGIG (reference sequence). V lost 4 bases and J lost 8; bases outside the gene matches: 7. The CDR3 spans 13 residues. The CDR3 sequence is CAWNEMGQEKLFF. The CDR3 DNA follows: TGTGCCTGGAATGAGATGGGACAGGAAAAACTGTTTTTT.

DNA of the CDR3: TGTGCCAGCAGCTTGTCGACAGAAATAAGGACTGAAGCTTTCTTT. Translation: CASSLSTEIRTEAFF. The V call is TRBV5-4, the J call TRBJ1-1; TRBD1 might be the D (5 bases). CDR1 SGHNT and CDR2 YYREEE come from the germline V gene (reference sequence). V lost 1 base and J lost 5, with 15 bases in between. The CDR3 length is 15 residues.

This chain uses TRBV10-3 with TRBJ2-7, with 9 bases lining up with TRBD1. Germline assignment: CDR1 ENHRY and CDR2 SYGVKD. This CDR3 region has 16 residues. With V trimmed by 0 bases and J by 6 bases, 9 bases remained unmatched. Here the CDR3 reads CAISESGQGWNSEQYF. In DNA, the CDR3 is TGTGCCATCAGTGAGTCGGGACAGGGTTGGAACTCCGAGCAGTACTTC.